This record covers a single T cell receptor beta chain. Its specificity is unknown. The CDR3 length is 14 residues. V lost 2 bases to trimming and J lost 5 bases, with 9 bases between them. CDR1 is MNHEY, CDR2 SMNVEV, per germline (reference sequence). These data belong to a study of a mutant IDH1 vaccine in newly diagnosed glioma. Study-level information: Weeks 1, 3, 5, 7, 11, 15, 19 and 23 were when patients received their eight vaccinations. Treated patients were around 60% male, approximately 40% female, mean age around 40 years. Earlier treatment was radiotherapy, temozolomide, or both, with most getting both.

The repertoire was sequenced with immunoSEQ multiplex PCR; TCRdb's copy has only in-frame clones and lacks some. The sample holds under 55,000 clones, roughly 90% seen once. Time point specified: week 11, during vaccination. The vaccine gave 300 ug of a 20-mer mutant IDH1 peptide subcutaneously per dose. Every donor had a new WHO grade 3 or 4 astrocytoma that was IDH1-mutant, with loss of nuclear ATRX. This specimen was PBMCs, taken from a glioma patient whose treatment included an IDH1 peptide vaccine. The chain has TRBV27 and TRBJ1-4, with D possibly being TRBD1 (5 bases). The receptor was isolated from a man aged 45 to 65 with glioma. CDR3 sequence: CASSLKRQNEKLFF. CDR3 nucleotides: TGTGCCAGCAGTTTAAAGAGACAGAATGAAAAACTGTTTTTT.